This is a list of T cell receptor beta chains from one sample in a study of T cell responses to AZD1222 COVID-19 vaccine. Generated by immunoSEQ multiplex PCR, the TCRdb table keeps only in-frame clones and is missing some. Of some 150,000 clones in the sample, around 87% were seen once. The source was peripheral blood, collected 28 days after the second AZD1222 dose. These receptors were taken from an adult who received the AZD1222 COVID-19 vaccine. Both conserved end residues are trimmed from each CDR3. The order of the fields is V gene, J gene, CDR3 length, CDR3 protein.

>TRBV6-2/TRBV6-3|TRBJ1-2|12
ASSYDGQGGGYT
>TRBV2|TRBJ1-2|9
ASSPRGGYT
>TRBV20-1|TRBJ1-1|9
SAPANTEAF
>TRBV24-1|TRBJ2-2|16
ATSDLGRDRGNTGELF
>TRBV9|TRBJ2-2|13
ASSPKTSYTGELF
>TRBV18|TRBJ1-5|13
ASSPSKGGNQPQH
>TRBV6-6|TRBJ2-7|9
ASSGLGEQY
>TRBV4-1|TRBJ2-5|12
ASSAGTEQETQY
>TRBV18|TRBJ2-1|9
ASSSGNEQF
>TRBV18|TRBJ1-1|11
ASSPGQNTEAF
>TRBV5-4|TRBJ1-2|11
ASSLGQLGGYT
>TRBV11-2|TRBJ1-1|13
ASSPGTSGNTEAF
>TRBV5-1|TRBJ2-2|13
ASSGLAGLPGELF
>TRBV24-1|TRBJ2-1|13
ATSDPTGGENEQF
>TRBV18|TRBJ2-7|10
ASSPQRDEQY
>TRBV7-3|TRBJ2-1|15
ASSPRGGGRTYNEQF
>TRBV9|TRBJ1-2|13
ASSVVGTANYGYT
>TRBV18|TRBJ1-5|14
ASSPGGVSGNQPQH
>TRBV15|TRBJ2-3|16
ATSRDIGSMTSTDTQY
>TRBV19|TRBJ1-6|12
ASRTRGGNSPLH
>TRBV15|TRBJ2-2|15
ATSREKGRANTGELF
>TRBV14|TRBJ2-5|13
ASSDLAGGGETQY